These T cell receptor beta chains were read from a single sample in a study of cytomegalovirus exposure and HLA in healthy donors. Clones were read by immunoSEQ multiplex PCR, and TCRdb kept only the in-frame ones, dropping some. This sample has 150,000 to 200,000 clones, with 78% found just once. The source material was PBMCs. The receptors were sampled from a woman aged 30 to 39 in good health and CMV-seropositive. The CDR3 runs from the conserved cysteine through the conserved F or W. D genes are given only for firm matches. Not all rows give a size; the values are once, few, many and, for expanded clones, a class.

d_call clone_size j_call v_call cdr3_aa cdr3_nt
TRBD1 NA TRBJ2-7 TRBV6-6 CASSGQAYEQYF TGTGCCAGCAGTGGACAGGCCTACGAGCAGTACTTC
TRBD2 NA TRBJ2-7 TRBV5-1 CASTLGTGGVYEQYF TGCGCCAGCACCCTAGGGACGGGGGGGGTCTACGAGCAGTACTTC
NA NA TRBJ1-1 TRBV14 CASSLLAGGEAFF TGTGCCAGCAGCCTCCTGGCGGGGGGAGAAGCTTTCTTT
NA NA TRBJ2-3 TRBV11-2 CASSLDSWGDVDTQYF TGTGCCAGCAGCTTAGATTCATGGGGGGATGTAGATACGCAGTATTTT
NA NA TRBJ2-2 TRBV5-6 CASSPENTGELFF TGTGCCAGCAGCCCAGAGAACACCGGGGAGCTGTTTTTT
TRBD1 NA TRBJ2-7 TRBV25-1 CASSVPNPGQGRYEQYF TGTGCCAGCAGTGTCCCCAACCCGGGACAGGGACGGTACGAGCAGTACTTC
NA NA TRBJ2-7 TRBV5-1 CASSQQPLTEYEQYF TGCGCCAGCAGCCAACAACCCTTGACAGAATACGAGCAGTACTTC
NA NA TRBJ1-4 TRBV28 CASTREWEKLFF TGTGCCAGCACGAGGGAGTGGGAAAAACTGTTTTTT
NA few TRBJ1-1 TRBV29-1 CSVRISDTEAFF TGCAGCGTCCGCATCTCGGACACTGAAGCTTTCTTT
NA once TRBJ1-2 TRBV9 CASSVGASGLNYGHTF TGTGCCAGCAGCGTAGGCGCATCAGGGTTAAACTATGGCCACACCTTC
NA once TRBJ2-1 TRBV7-9 CASTDISGPGGGNSNEQFF TGTGCCAGCACCGATATTTCGGGGCCTGGGGGAGGAAATAGCAATGAGCAGTTCTTC
TRBD1 few TRBJ2-5 TRBV6-1 CASSGQGTQETQYF TGTGCCAGCAGTGGACAGGGGACCCAAGAGACCCAGTACTTC
NA NA TRBJ2-2 TRBV27 CASSTNTGELFF TGTGCCAGCAGTACAAACACCGGGGAGCTGTTTTTT
NA NA TRBJ1-1 TRBV11-3 CASSLGGRTEAFF TGTGCCAGCAGCTTAGGGGGGCGGACTGAAGCTTTCTTT
NA NA TRBJ2-6 TRBV28 CASSFRSGANVLTF TGTGCCAGCAGTTTCCGCTCTGGGGCCAACGTCCTGACTTTC
NA NA TRBJ1-5 TRBV27 CASSLDRFQPQHF TGTGCCAGCAGTCTCGACAGGTTTCAGCCCCAGCATTTT
NA NA TRBJ1-3 TRBV9 CASSVRGDLGNTIYF TGTGCCAGCAGCGTTCGGGGAGACCTAGGAAACACCATATATTTT
TRBD1 few TRBJ1-1 TRBV2 CASRETGGNTEAFF TGTGCCAGCAGAGAGACAGGGGGAAACACTGAAGCTTTCTTT